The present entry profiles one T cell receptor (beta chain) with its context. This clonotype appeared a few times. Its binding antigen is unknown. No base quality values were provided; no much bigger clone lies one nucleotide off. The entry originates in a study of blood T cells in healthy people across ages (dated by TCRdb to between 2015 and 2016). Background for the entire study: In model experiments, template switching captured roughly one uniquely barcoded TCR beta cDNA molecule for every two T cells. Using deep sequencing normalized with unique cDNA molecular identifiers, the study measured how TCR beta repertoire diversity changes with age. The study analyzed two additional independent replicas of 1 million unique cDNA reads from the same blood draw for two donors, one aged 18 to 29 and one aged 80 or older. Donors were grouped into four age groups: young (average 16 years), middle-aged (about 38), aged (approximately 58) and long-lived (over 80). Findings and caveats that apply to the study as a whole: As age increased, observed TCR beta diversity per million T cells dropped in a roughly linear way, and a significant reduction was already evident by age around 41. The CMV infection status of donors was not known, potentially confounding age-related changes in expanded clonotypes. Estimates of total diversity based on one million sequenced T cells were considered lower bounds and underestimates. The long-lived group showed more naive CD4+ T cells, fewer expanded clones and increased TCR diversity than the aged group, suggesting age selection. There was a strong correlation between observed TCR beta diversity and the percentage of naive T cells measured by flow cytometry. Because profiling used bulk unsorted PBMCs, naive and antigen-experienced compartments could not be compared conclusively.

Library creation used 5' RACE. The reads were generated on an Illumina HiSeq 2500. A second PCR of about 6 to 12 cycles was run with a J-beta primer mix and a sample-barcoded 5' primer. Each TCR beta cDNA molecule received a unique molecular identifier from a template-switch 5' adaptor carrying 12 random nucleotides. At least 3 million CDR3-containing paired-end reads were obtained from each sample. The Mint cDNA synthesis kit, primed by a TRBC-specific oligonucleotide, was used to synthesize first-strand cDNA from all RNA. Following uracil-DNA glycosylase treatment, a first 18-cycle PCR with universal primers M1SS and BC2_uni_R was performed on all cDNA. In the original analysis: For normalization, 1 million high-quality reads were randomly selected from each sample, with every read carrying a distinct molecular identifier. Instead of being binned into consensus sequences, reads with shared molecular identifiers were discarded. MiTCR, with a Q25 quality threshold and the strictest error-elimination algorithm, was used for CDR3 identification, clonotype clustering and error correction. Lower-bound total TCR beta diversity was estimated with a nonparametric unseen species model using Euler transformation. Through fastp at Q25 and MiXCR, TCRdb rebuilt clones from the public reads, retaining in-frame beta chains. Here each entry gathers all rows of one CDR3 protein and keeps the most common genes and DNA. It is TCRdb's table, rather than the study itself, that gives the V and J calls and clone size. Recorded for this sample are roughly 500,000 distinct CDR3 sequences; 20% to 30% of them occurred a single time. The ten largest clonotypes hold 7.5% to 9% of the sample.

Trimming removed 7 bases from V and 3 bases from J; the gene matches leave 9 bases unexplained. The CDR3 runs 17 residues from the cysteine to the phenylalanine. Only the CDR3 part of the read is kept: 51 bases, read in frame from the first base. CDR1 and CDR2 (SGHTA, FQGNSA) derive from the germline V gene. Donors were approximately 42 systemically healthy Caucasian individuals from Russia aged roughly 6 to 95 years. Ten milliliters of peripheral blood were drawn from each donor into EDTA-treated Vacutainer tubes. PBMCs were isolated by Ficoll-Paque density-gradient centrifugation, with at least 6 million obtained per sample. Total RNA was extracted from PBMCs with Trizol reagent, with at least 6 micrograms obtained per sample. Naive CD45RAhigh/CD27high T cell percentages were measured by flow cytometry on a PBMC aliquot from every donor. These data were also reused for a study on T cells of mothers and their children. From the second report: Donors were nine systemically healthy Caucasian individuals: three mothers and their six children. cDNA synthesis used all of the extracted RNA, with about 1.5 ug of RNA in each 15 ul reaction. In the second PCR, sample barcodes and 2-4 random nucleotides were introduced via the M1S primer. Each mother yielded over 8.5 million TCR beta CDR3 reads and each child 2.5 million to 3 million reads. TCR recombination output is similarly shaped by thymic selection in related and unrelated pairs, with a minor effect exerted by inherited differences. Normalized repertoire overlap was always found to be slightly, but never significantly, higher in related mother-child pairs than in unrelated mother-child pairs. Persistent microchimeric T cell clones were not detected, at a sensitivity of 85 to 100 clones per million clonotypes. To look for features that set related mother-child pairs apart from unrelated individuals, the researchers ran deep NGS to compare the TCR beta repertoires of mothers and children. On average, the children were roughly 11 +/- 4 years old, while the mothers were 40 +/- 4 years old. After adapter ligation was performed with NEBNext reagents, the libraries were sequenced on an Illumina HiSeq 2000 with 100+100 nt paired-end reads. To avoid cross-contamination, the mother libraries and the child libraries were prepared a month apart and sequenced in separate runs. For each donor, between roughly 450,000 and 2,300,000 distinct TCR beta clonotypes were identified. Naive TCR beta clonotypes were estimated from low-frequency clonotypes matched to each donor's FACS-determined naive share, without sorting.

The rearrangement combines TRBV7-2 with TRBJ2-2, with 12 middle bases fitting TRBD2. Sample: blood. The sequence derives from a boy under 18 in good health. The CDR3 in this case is CASTRPSGGADTGELFF. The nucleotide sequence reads TGTGCCAGCACTCGCCCTAGCGGGGGGGCCGACACCGGGGAGCTGTTTTTT.